This passage covers 21 T cell receptor beta chains from one sample sequenced in a study of blood T cell repertoires in COVID-19. Clones were read by immunoSEQ multiplex PCR, and TCRdb kept only the in-frame ones, dropping some. Among about 130,000 clones listed, about nine tenths were seen once. Sequences were obtained from peripheral blood. The origin of the receptors is a man aged 50 to 60 with active COVID-19.

This chain uses TRBV29-1 with TRBJ2-1; 9 nucleotides agree with TRBD1. The germline V gene has CDR1 SQVTM and CDR2 ANQGSEA. The CDR3 is 13 residues long. The junction had 5 bases not matched to a gene; V was cut back by 4 bases and J by 7 bases. CDR3 sequence: CSVGTGVRNEQFF. The CDR3 DNA sequence: TGCAGCGTTGGGACAGGGGTACGGAATGAGCAGTTCTTC.

V and J are TRBV15 and TRBJ2-1, with 9 bases aligning to TRBD2. Germline CDR1 and CDR2: LNHNV and YYDKDF (reference sequence). This CDR3 is built from 18 residues. V lost 3 bases and J lost 8; bases outside the gene matches: 17. This CDR3 is CATSRRALGSGSVDEQFF. CDR3 coding DNA: TGTGCCACCAGCAGGCGGGCGTTGGGTAGCGGGAGTGTCGATGAGCAGTTCTTC.

The genes are TRBV6-1 and TRBJ1-1; D unclear. Between the trimmed V and J ends, which lost 1 base and 5 bases, there was a span of 11 bases. Germline assignment: CDR1 MNHNS and CDR2 SASEGT. The CDR3 has 14 residues. In nucleotides, the CDR3 is TGTGCCAGCAGTGAAGTATGGGTGAGGACTGAAGCTTTCTTT. Amino acid sequence: CASSEVWVRTEAFF.

The V and J genes are TRBV6-5 and TRBJ1-1, with D perhaps TRBD1 (5 bases). The V end lost 7 bases, the J end lost 1 base, and 10 bases lay between the germline ends. The CDR3 has 13 residues. Germline CDR1 reads MNHEY; CDR2 reads SVGAGI. The CDR3 protein is CASTTGGNTEAFF. DNA of the CDR3: TGTGCCAGCACCACCGGGGGGAACACTGAAGCTTTCTTT.

The genes are TRBV15 and TRBJ1-2, with 12 bases that match TRBD1. Germline CDR1 reads LNHNV; CDR2 reads YYDKDF (reference sequence). This CDR3 contains 15 residues. V was pared by 1 base and J by 9 bases, with 6 bases of the junction left unmatched. CDR3 DNA: TGTGCCACCAGCAGAGCCGGGACAGGGGGCTTAAGCTACACCTTC. The encoded protein is CATSRAGTGGLSYTF.

V usage is TRBV5-8 and J usage is TRBJ2-3; D gene unclear. The CDR3 has 15 residues. Germline values: CDR1 SGHTS, CDR2 YDEGEE. V lost 4 bases, J lost 6 bases, and 18 bases lay in between. The chain's CDR3 is CASSPGRWNGDTQYF. Here the CDR3 DNA reads TGTGCCAGCAGCCCTGGCAGGTGGAACGGCGATACGCAGTATTTT.

The chain uses TRBV7-9 and TRBJ2-3, with D perhaps TRBD2 (5 bases). The length of the CDR3 is 14 residues. Trimming removed 6 bases at V and 2 bases at J, with 12 bases between. Germline-derived CDR1 and CDR2 are SEHNR and FQNEAQ (reference sequence). The CDR3 region has the DNA TGTGCCAGCAGACCGACGGGAACCACAGATACGCAGTATTTT. Its protein is CASRPTGTTDTQYF.

The rearrangement uses TRBV6-1 and TRBJ2-5, with D perhaps matching TRBD2 (5 bases). The CDR3 has 15 amino acids. CDR1 is MNHNS, CDR2 SASEGT, per germline. V gave up 2 bases and J gave up 0 bases, with 10 bases separating them. CDR3 nucleotides: TGTGCCAGCAGTGAACTGTTGCGGGACCAAGAGACCCAGTACTTC. It codes for CASSELLRDQETQYF.

This clone was counted between two and nine times. This chain joins TRBV19 and TRBJ1-1, with 10 bases that match TRBD1. This CDR3 comprises 15 residues. From germline, CDR1 is LNHDA and CDR2 SQIVND (reference sequence). V gave up 6 bases and J gave up 1 base; unmatched junction bases: 5. Written as DNA, the CDR3 is TGTGCCAGTAGGGGGACAGGGGATGCGAACACTGAAGCTTTCTTT. It encodes CASRGTGDANTEAFF.

The chain carries TRBV27 and TRBJ1-2, with 8 bases aligning to TRBD1. With 4 bases clipped from V and 7 bases from J, the junction kept 8 bases outside the gene matches. Per the germline V gene, CDR1 is MNHEY and CDR2 is SMNVEV (reference sequence). The CDR3 length is 14 residues. The CDR3 is CASSSFGTGPGYTF. CDR3 nucleotide sequence: TGTGCCAGCAGTTCCTTTGGGACAGGCCCTGGCTACACCTTC.

The chain combines TRBV29-1 with TRBJ2-2; a weak D match, TRBD1 (6 bases). The CDR3 runs 13 residues. V was trimmed by 6 bases and J by 1 base, leaving 9 bases between them. Germline loops: CDR1 SQVTM, CDR2 ANQGSEA. CDR3 sequence: CSVGQLNTGELFF. The CDR3 DNA reads as TGCAGCGTCGGACAGTTGAACACCGGGGAGCTGTTTTTT.

CDR3 bases: TGTGCCAGTAGTGCCGGGACAGGACTAATACTTAATGAAAAACTGTTTTTT. This sequence encodes CASSAGTGLILNEKLFF. The V gene is TRBV19, the J gene TRBJ1-4, with 8 nucleotides matching TRBD1. With 5 bases clipped from V and 4 bases from J, the junction kept 12 bases outside the gene matches. CDR1 and CDR2 (germline): LNHDA, SQIVND (reference sequence). The CDR3 consists of 17 residues.

The chain links TRBV12-3 or TRBV12-4 to TRBJ1-2; D not certain. The V end was cut by 4 bases, the J end by 7 bases, with 10 bases between. The CDR3 has 12 amino acids. CDR3 DNA sequence: TGTGCCAGCAGTTCCCGGGTTAGTGGCTACACCTTC. This codes for CASSSRVSGYTF.

This clone was observed once. The rearrangement links TRBV4-1 to TRBJ2-7; 8 nucleotides line up with TRBD2. The CDR3 is 15 amino acids. Germline loops: CDR1 MGHRA, CDR2 YSYEKL. V shed 1 base and J 0 bases; nucleotides not matched to a gene: 2. The CDR3 bases are TGCGCCAGCAGCCAAGGGGCGGGGGGCTCCTACGAGCAGTACTTC. This gives the protein CASSQGAGGSYEQYF.

The chain couples TRBV11-2 to TRBJ2-1; 9 bases line up with TRBD1. Trimming cost V 5 bases and J 6 bases; bases outside gene matches: 8. Germline V lookup: CDR1 SGHAT, CDR2 FQNNGV. CDR3 length equals 15 residues. CDR3 nucleotide sequence: TGTGCCAGCAGCCTAAGGGACAGGGAGGCCAATGAGCAGTTCTTC. Amino acid sequence: CASSLRDREANEQFF.

V gene TRBV5-1 combines with J gene TRBJ2-1; 7 bases map to TRBD1. Germline V gene sequence: CDR1 SGHRS, CDR2 YFSETQ. CDR3 size: 13 residues. V gave up 1 base and J gave up 9 bases; unmatched junction bases: 4. Written as DNA, the CDR3 is TGCGCCAGCAGCTTGATGACAGGGATTGAGCAGTTCTTC. Protein product: CASSLMTGIEQFF. Complete variable domain (other parts from reference TRBV5-1 and TRBJ2-1): KAGVTQTPRYLIKTRGQQVTLSCSPISGHRSVSWYQQTPGQGLQFLFEYFSETQRNKGNFPGRFSGRQFSNSRSEMNVSTLELGDSALYLCASSLMTGIEQFFGPGTRLTVL.

This sequence joins TRBV6-6 and TRBJ1-5; TRBD1 agrees at 9 bases. The CDR3 is 15 residues long. The germline V gene encodes CDR1 MNHNY and CDR2 SVGAGI (reference sequence). J lost 2 bases, V lost 5 bases, and 4 bases had no gene match. The CDR3 loop is CASSQGDRGNQPQHF. The CDR3 DNA is TGTGCCAGCAGTCAAGGGGACAGGGGCAATCAGCCCCAGCATTTT.

This clone has a handful of counts. The V gene is TRBV5-4, the J gene TRBJ1-1; D ambiguous. This CDR3 comprises 14 residues. Germline V gene sequence: CDR1 SGHNT, CDR2 YYREEE (reference sequence). V shed 4 bases and J shed 3 bases, with 13 bases lying between them. The CDR3 loop reads CASSPAREDTEAFF. DNA for the CDR3: TGTGCCAGCAGCCCCGCGAGGGAGGACACTGAAGCTTTCTTT.

DNA of the CDR3: TGTGCCAGCAGCTTGGACTACTCCTACGAGCAGTACGTC. It encodes CASSLDYSYEQYV. The chain carries TRBV5-4 and TRBJ2-7, with D unclear. The V end was cut by 0 bases, the J end by 0 bases, with 4 bases between. There are 13 residues in the CDR3. The germline CDR1 and CDR2 sequences are SGHNT and YYREEE (reference sequence).

This clone was detected many times. V gene TRBV5-4 combines with J gene TRBJ2-2; TRBD2 agrees at 12 bases. V trimming: 0 bases; J trimming: 2 bases; junction bases outside the gene matches: 2. The CDR3 length is 17 residues. CDR1 is SGHNT and CDR2 is YYREEE in the germline V gene (reference sequence). In DNA form, the CDR3 reads TGTGCCAGCAGCTTGGGACTAGCGGGAGCAAACACCGGGGAGCTGTTTTTT. Its protein product is CASSLGLAGANTGELFF.

This chain links TRBV21-1 with TRBJ1-5; the table's D call, TRBD1, was not checked against the DNA. TRBV21-1 is given as a pseudogene. The CDR3 is 16 amino acids. CDR3 bases: TGTGCCAGCAGCAAAGCGGACAGGTATAGCAATCAGCCCCAGCATTTT. Protein: CASSKADRYSNQPQHF.